Listed here are 30 T cell receptor beta chains from one sample, sequenced in a study of early T cells in non-severe SARS-CoV-2 infection. In TCRdb, the 5' RACE reads were re-called with MiXCR into one record per CDR3 protein. Of 98,000 or so distinct CDR3 sequences in the sample, about 12% were seen once. Sequencing input: whole blood. The receptors originated from an adult who was a healthcare worker with PCR-confirmed SARS-CoV-2 infection or an uninfected control (not recorded which).

The chain recombines TRBV13 with TRBJ2-7, with TRBD2 matching over 9 bases. Trimming cost V 5 bases and J 2 bases; bases outside gene matches: 16. Germline CDR1 and CDR2: PRHDT and FYEKMQ (reference sequence). The CDR3 totals 18 residues. CDR3 sequence (DNA): TGTGCCAGCAGCCCGGAAGGTGCGGGAGGGCTAGGACCCTACGAGCAGTACTTC. Protein sequence: CASSPEGAGGLGPYEQYF.

This clonotype was recorded many times. V and J are TRBV11-2 and TRBJ2-7; TRBD2 aligns across 13 bases. CDR1 SGHAT and CDR2 FQNNGV come from the germline V gene. The junction had 5 bases not matched to a gene; V was cut back by 5 bases and J by 4 bases. The CDR3 spans 15 residues. CDR3 sequence (DNA): TGTGCCAGCAGCCGGACTAGCGGGAGAATATACGAGCAGTACTTC. Protein product: CASSRTSGRIYEQYF.

This clonotype was detected only a few times. The CDR3 bases are TGTGCCAGCAGCCAACACCGGGACAGTGAAGCTTTCTTT. This sequence encodes CASSQHRDSEAFF. The chain carries TRBV3-1 and TRBJ1-1; 7 nucleotides align to TRBD1. This CDR3 contains 13 residues. The germline V gene encodes CDR1 LGHDT and CDR2 YNNKEL (reference sequence). The V segment lost 2 bases and the J segment 7 bases; nucleotides outside the gene matches: 4.

This clonotype was picked up a small number of times. The chain links TRBV6-9 to TRBJ2-5, with 8 bases fitting TRBD2. The CDR3 runs 12 residues. The ends lost 9 bases at V and 4 bases at J; junction bases unmatched: 4. Per the germline V gene, CDR1 is MNHGY and CDR2 is SVAAGI. This CDR3 is CARRGERETQYF. The CDR3, as DNA: TGTGCCAGGCGGGGGGAGCGAGAGACCCAGTACTTC.

This clonotype was counted many times. Germline and junction disagree at one end, which may indicate a read error. The gene calls are TRBV28 and TRBJ1-2; D is unclear. CDR1 is MDHEN, CDR2 SYDVKM, per germline. The length of the CDR3 is 13 residues. The CDR3, as DNA: TGTGCCAGCAGCCTCGTAACCGTAACCTCGTGGGACTTC. This gives the protein CASSLVTVTSWDF.

This clonotype showed up just a few times. The V gene is TRBV19, the J gene TRBJ2-3; 15 bases align to TRBD2. The junction had 15 bases not matched to a gene; V was cut back by 9 bases and J by 5 bases. This CDR3 has 18 residues. CDR1 and CDR2 (germline): LNHDA, SQIVND (reference sequence). The CDR3 DNA reads as TGTGCCAGCCAAACTACGGGGACTAGCGGGAGGAGGGTAGATACGCAGTATTTT. Amino acid sequence: CASQTTGTSGRRVDTQYF.

The table lists this clonotype with many counts. This chain's CDR3 is CASSEYGAPSYNEQFF. CDR3 DNA: TGTGCCAGTAGTGAGTACGGGGCCCCCTCCTACAATGAGCAGTTCTTC. This chain joins TRBV19 and TRBJ2-1; D is tentatively TRBD1 or TRBD2 (5 bases each). V was pared by 5 bases and J by 0 bases, with 14 bases between. Germline lookup yields CDR1 LNHDA and CDR2 SQIVND (reference sequence). This CDR3 region has 16 residues.

The chain carries TRBV10-1 and TRBJ2-7; TRBD1 aligns across 7 bases. The ends lost 5 bases at V and 2 bases at J; junction bases unmatched: 3. Per the germline V gene, CDR1 is WNHNN and CDR2 is SYGVQD (reference sequence). The CDR3 extends over 13 amino acids. The DNA of the CDR3 is TGCGCCAGCAGTAGTGACAGGGCCTACGAGCAGTACTTC. Its translation is CASSSDRAYEQYF.

This clonotype was seen a few times. The V call is TRBV12-3 or TRBV12-4, the J call TRBJ2-5; D ambiguous. V lost 7 bases and J 4 bases, leaving 7 bases between the germline ends. There are 11 residues in the CDR3. The CDR3 DNA sequence: TGTGCCAGCATGGTCGGAGAGACCCAGTACTTC. It is translated as CASMVGETQYF.

The chain links TRBV2 to TRBJ2-7; 11 bases align to TRBD1. Germline lookup yields CDR1 SNHLY and CDR2 FYNNEI. With 6 bases clipped from V and 2 bases from J, the junction kept 3 bases outside the gene matches. This CDR3 is 14 amino acids long. CDR3 sequence reads: CASRSGQGAYEQYF. The CDR3 DNA is TGTGCCAGCAGATCGGGACAGGGGGCCTACGAGCAGTACTTC. Full variable domain (missing parts from reference TRBV2 and TRBJ2-7): EPEVTQTPSHQVTQMGQEVILRCVPISNHLYFYWYRQILGQKVEFLVSFYNNEISEKSEIFDDQFSVERPDGSNFTLKIRSTKLEDSAMYFCASRSGQGAYEQYFGPGTRLTVT.

This clonotype occurred a few times. This chain uses TRBV14 with TRBJ1-4; D is unclear. Between the trimmed V and J ends, which lost 1 base and 0 bases, there was a span of 9 bases. The CDR3 covers 16 residues. The germline gives CDR1 SGHDN, CDR2 FVKESK. Here the CDR3 DNA reads TGTGCCAGCAGCCAAGGGATCGGCGCAACTAATGAAAAACTGTTTTTT. Translation: CASSQGIGATNEKLFF. Together with reference TRBV14 and TRBJ1-4, the CDR3 gives the full variable domain: EAGVTQFPSHSVIEKGQTVTLRCDPISGHDNLYWYRRVMGKEIKFLLHFVKESKQDESGMPNNRFLAERTGGTYSTLKVQPAELEDSGVYFCASSQGIGATNEKLFFGSGTQLSVL.

Many counts were recorded for this clonotype. A junction end diverges from the germline sequence, so it may reflect a read error. V usage is TRBV7-2 and J usage is TRBJ2-1; 10 bases agree with TRBD2. This CDR3 region has 15 residues. Germline CDR1 and CDR2: SGHTA and FQGNSA. CDR3 protein: CASSLAGAFYNEQFF. CDR3 nucleotides: TGTGCCAGCAGCCTAGCGGGAGCTTTCTACAATGAGCAGTTCTTC.

The rearrangement joins TRBV5-1 to TRBJ2-2, with TRBD1 matching 8 bases. Trimming removed 4 bases from V and 6 bases from J; junction bases left unmatched: 5. Germline loops: CDR1 SGHRS, CDR2 YFSETQ. The CDR3 length is 14 residues. As DNA, the CDR3 is TGCGCCAGCAGCCTGACAGGGGTGGCCGGGGAGCTGTTTTTT. This sequence encodes CASSLTGVAGELFF.

CDR3 bases: TGTGCCAGCAGCTCCGGACTGTACAATGAGCAGTTCTTC. This gives the protein CASSSGLYNEQFF. The chain couples TRBV7-2 to TRBJ2-1; a possible D gene is TRBD2 (5 bases). V shed 4 bases and J shed 4 bases, with 8 bases lying between them. The CDR3 spans 13 residues. Germline CDR1 reads SGHTA; CDR2 reads FQGNSA.

This clonotype showed up many times. The chain employs TRBV7-6 and TRBJ2-1; 7 bases match TRBD1. From germline, CDR1 is SGHVS and CDR2 FNYEAQ. After removal of 5 bases from V and 0 bases from J, the junction contained 10 bases not matched to a gene. The CDR3 sequence is 17 residues long. CDR3 bases: TGTGCCAGCAGCAACGGCAGGGGGTCTACCTCCTACAATGAGCAGTTCTTC. It translates to CASSNGRGSTSYNEQFF.

J is TRBJ1-5 and V is TRBV7-9, with D tentatively TRBD1 (5 bases). From germline, CDR1 is SEHNR and CDR2 FQNEAQ (reference sequence). Trimming stripped 2 bases from V and 7 bases from J, with 9 bases between. There are 13 residues in the CDR3. CDR3 in amino acids: CASSLQGDQPQHF. The CDR3 nucleotides are TGTGCCAGCAGCTTACAAGGGGACCAGCCCCAGCATTTT. Filled out from reference TRBV7-9 and TRBJ1-5, the complete variable domain reads DTGVSQNPRHKITKRGQNVTFRCDPISEHNRLYWYRQTLGQGPEFLTYFQNEAQLEKSRLLSDRFSAERPKGSFSTLEIQRTEQGDSAMYLCASSLQGDQPQHFGDGTRLSIL.

This clonotype was observed at least ten times. The chain is built from TRBV27 and TRBJ2-7; 8 bases line up with TRBD1. Trimming cost V 6 bases and J 2 bases; bases outside gene matches: 9. Germline V gives CDR1 MNHEY, CDR2 SMNVEV (reference sequence). This CDR3 has 15 residues. CDR3 sequence: CASRPTGDAPYEQYF. In DNA form, the CDR3 reads TGTGCCAGCAGGCCGACAGGGGACGCCCCCTACGAGCAGTACTTC.

The table lists this clonotype with a few counts. The gene calls are TRBV11-1 and TRBJ2-1; TRBD2 matches 8 bases. CDR3 length: 16 residues. With 5 bases clipped from V and 7 bases from J, the junction kept 13 bases outside the gene matches. Germline values: CDR1 SGHAT, CDR2 FQDESV (reference sequence). The CDR3 DNA reads as TGTGCCAGCAGCCTCCAAGCGGGACTAGAAAGGAATGAGCAGTTCTTC. Its translation: CASSLQAGLERNEQFF. Supplemented by reference TRBV11-1 and TRBJ2-1, the full variable domain reads EAEVAQSPRYKITEKSQAVAFWCDPISGHATLYWYRQILGQGPELLVQFQDESVVDDSQLPKDRFSAERLKGVDSTLKIQPAELGDSAMYLCASSLQAGLERNEQFFGPGTRLTVL.

This clonotype was seen a few times. The chain recombines TRBV9 with TRBJ1-5, with D unresolved. Looked up from germline, CDR1 is SGDLS and CDR2 is YYNGEE. The V end was cut by 1 base, the J end by 6 bases, with 11 bases between. This CDR3 comprises 14 residues. CDR3 sequence: CASSVSDLAQPQHF. CDR3 in DNA: TGTGCCAGCAGCGTAAGTGACTTAGCTCAGCCCCAGCATTTT.

The rearrangement joins TRBV7-2 to TRBJ2-3; TRBD2 matches 7 bases. CDR3 length: 17 amino acids. Germline trimming cut 5 bases from V and 4 bases from J; bases unmatched to any gene: 15. The germline CDR1 and CDR2 sequences are SGHTA and FQGNSA. CDR3 amino acids: CASSILGGPGIADTQYF. As DNA, the CDR3 is TGTGCCAGCAGCATCTTGGGAGGGCCGGGTATCGCAGATACGCAGTATTTT.

This chain joins TRBV7-9 and TRBJ2-7, with 10 bases lining up with TRBD2. Germline lookup yields CDR1 SEHNR and CDR2 FQNEAQ (reference sequence). The CDR3 loop spans 15 amino acids. The V and J ends lost 3 bases and 5 bases, in that order; junction bases with no gene match: 7. The CDR3 nucleotides read TGTGCCAGCAGCTTCCTAGCGGGAGAGGGTGACGAGCAGTACTTC. It is translated as CASSFLAGEGDEQYF.

In this sample, this clonotype turned up a few times. Germline and junction disagree at one end, which may indicate a read error. This rearrangement joins TRBV28 to TRBJ2-1; TRBD1 aligns across 7 bases. The CDR3 sequence is 12 residues long. Per the germline V gene, CDR1 is MDHEN and CDR2 is SYDVKM. In DNA form, the CDR3 reads TGTGCCAGCAGTTCCTTGACAGGGCCCATTCGATTC. It specifies CASSSLTGPIRF.

This clonotype was recorded a few times. J is TRBJ2-7 and V is TRBV6-1; TRBD2 agrees at 8 bases. V lost 7 bases to trimming and J lost 1 base; unmatched junction nucleotides: 3. Germline V CDR1 and CDR2: MNHNS, SASEGT. The CDR3 runs to 13 residues. CDR3 nucleotides: TGTGCCAGCAAACGGGGGGGTTCCTACGAGCAGTACTTC. Amino acids: CASKRGGSYEQYF.

This sequence joins TRBV29-1 and TRBJ1-2; 10 bases match TRBD1. CDR3 length: 13 residues. Per the germline V gene, CDR1 is SQVTM and CDR2 is ANQGSEA. The ends lost 5 bases at V and 8 bases at J; junction bases unmatched: 8. The CDR3 DNA reads TGCAGCGTTCAGGGACAGGGGATCGGCGGCTACACCTTC. This codes for CSVQGQGIGGYTF. Variable domain in full (rest from reference TRBV29-1 and TRBJ1-2): SAVISQKPSRDICQRGTSLTIQCQVDSQVTMMFWYRQQPGQSLTLIATANQGSEATYESGFVIDKFPISRPNLTFSTLTVSNMSPEDSSIYLCSVQGQGIGGYTFGSGTRLTVV.

A few counts support this clonotype. The chain recombines TRBV7-8 with TRBJ2-5; D call uncertain. Germline CDR1 and CDR2: SGHVS and FQNEAQ. V lost 5 bases, J lost 4 bases, and 20 bases lay in between. CDR3 length: 16 residues. This CDR3 reads CASSPSGVSGLETQYF. The CDR3 DNA reads as TGTGCCAGCAGCCCCTCCGGCGTCTCTGGTCTAGAGACCCAGTACTTC.

J is TRBJ1-5 and V is TRBV2; D not resolved. The CDR3 is 12 amino acids. The germline gives CDR1 SNHLY, CDR2 FYNNEI. V was cut by 8 bases and J by 6 bases, with 11 bases left in between. The chain's CDR3 is CASDSLSQPQHF. CDR3 bases: TGTGCCAGCGACTCCTTAAGTCAGCCCCAGCATTTT.

This clonotype occurred many times. The gene calls are TRBV6-6 and TRBJ1-2; possibly TRBD1 for D (6 bases). In germline, CDR1 is MNHNY, CDR2 SVGAGI (reference sequence). The CDR3 totals 15 residues. With 1 base removed from V and 4 bases from J, the gap between germline ends came to 13 bases. In nucleotides, the CDR3 is TGTGCCAGCAGTTACTTGGCCAGGGGCCCCTATGGCTACACCTTC. It codes for CASSYLARGPYGYTF.

This clonotype was found once. The V call is TRBV29-1, the J call TRBJ1-2, with D possibly matching TRBD1 (5 bases). The CDR3 runs to 12 residues. V was pared by 8 bases and J by 4 bases, with 14 bases between. Germline V gene sequence: CDR1 SQVTM, CDR2 ANQGSEA. CDR3 sequence: CSLGPPGYGYTF. The DNA for the CDR3 is TGCAGCCTGGGACCCCCGGGCTATGGCTACACCTTC.

Ten or more counts support this clonotype. This sequence joins TRBV7-9 and TRBJ2-5; no reliable D call. This CDR3 contains 13 residues. The germline V gene encodes CDR1 SEHNR and CDR2 FQNEAQ (reference sequence). Trimming left V 7 bases short and J 1 base short, with 10 bases between. The CDR3 loop reads CASTWYAQETQYF. In DNA form, the CDR3 reads TGTGCCAGCACCTGGTACGCCCAAGAGACCCAGTACTTC.

This clonotype came up many times. The J gene is TRBJ2-3, the V gene TRBV12-3 or TRBV12-4; 10 nucleotides match TRBD2. V lost 7 bases, J lost 0 bases, and 19 bases stayed unmatched. This CDR3 has 20 amino acids. CDR3 coding DNA: TGTGCCAGCACATCCCGCCGGCGGGGACTAGCGATGACTAGCACAGATACGCAGTATTTT. This translates into CASTSRRRGLAMTSTDTQYF.